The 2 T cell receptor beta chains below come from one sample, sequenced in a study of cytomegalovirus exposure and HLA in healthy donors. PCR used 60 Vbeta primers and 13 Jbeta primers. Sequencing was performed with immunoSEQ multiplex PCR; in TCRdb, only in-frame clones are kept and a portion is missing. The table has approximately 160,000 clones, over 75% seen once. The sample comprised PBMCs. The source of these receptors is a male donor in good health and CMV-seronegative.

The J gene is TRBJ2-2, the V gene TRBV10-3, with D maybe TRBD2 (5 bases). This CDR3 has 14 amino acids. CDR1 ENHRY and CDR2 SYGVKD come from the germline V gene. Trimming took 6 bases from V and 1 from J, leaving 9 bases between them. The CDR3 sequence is CAIRGDLNTGELFF. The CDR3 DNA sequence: TGTGCCATCAGGGGAGACTTGAACACCGGGGAGCTGTTTTTT.

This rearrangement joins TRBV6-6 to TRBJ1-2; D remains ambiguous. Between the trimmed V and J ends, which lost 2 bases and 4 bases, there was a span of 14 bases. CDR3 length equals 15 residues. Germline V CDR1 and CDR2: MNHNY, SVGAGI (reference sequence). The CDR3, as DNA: TGTGCCAGCAGTTACCATACGCGGGGTCCCTATGGCTACACCTTC. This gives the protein CASSYHTRGPYGYTF.